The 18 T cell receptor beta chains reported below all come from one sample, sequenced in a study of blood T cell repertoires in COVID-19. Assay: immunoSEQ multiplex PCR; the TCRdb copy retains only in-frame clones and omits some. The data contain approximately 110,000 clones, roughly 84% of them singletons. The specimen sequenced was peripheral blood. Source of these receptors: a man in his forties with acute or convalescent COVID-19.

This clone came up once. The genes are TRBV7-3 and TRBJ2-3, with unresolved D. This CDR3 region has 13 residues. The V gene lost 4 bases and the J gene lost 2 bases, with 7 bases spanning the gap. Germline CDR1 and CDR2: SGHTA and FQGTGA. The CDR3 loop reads CASSSDFTDTQYF. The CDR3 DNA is TGTGCCAGCAGCTCCGACTTCACAGATACGCAGTATTTT.

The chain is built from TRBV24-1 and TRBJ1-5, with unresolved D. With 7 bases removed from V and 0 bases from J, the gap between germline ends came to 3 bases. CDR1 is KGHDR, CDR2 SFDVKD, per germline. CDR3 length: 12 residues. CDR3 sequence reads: CATSNSNQPQHF. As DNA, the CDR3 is TGTGCCACCAGCAATAGCAATCAGCCCCAGCATTTT.

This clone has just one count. The CDR3: CASSTTGIISGNTIYF. In DNA, the CDR3 is TGTGCCAGTAGCACTACAGGGATCATCTCTGGAAACACCATATATTTT. The rearrangement uses TRBV19 and TRBJ1-3; perhaps TRBD1 as D (6 bases). V lost 6 bases, J lost 0 bases, and 15 bases lay in between. Germline CDR1 is LNHDA and CDR2 is SQIVND (reference sequence). CDR3 length: 16 residues.

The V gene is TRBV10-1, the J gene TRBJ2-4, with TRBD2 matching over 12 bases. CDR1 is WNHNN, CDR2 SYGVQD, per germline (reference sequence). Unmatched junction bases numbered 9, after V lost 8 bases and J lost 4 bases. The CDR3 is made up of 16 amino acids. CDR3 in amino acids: CASLTSGGKGKNIQYF. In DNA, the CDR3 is TGCGCCAGCCTAACTAGCGGGGGGAAGGGGAAAAACATTCAGTACTTC.

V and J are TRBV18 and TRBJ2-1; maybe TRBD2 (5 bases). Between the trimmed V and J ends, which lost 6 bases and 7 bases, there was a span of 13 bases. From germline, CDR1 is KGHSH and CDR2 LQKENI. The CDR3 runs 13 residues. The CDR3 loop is CASSEGLVNEQFF. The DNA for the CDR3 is TGTGCCAGCTCCGAGGGTTTGGTAAATGAGCAGTTCTTC.

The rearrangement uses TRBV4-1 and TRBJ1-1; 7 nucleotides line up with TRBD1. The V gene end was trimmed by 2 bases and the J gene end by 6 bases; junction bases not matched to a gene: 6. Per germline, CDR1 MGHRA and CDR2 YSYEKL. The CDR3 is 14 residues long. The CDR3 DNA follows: TGCGCCAGCAGCCAACCTACAGGGGCCCCTGAAGCTTTCTTT. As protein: CASSQPTGAPEAFF.

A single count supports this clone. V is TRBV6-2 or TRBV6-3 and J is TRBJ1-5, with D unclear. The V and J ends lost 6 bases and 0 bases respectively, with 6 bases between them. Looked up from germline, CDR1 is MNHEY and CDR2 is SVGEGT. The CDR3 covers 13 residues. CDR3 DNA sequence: TGTGCCAGCAGCACAGATAGCAATCAGCCCCAGCATTTT. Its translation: CASSTDSNQPQHF.

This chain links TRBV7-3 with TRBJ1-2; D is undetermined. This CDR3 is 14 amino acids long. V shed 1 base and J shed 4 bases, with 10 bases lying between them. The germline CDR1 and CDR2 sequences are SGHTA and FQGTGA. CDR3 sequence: CASSLNRGGYGYTF. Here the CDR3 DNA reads TGTGCCAGCAGCTTAAACCGGGGAGGCTATGGCTACACCTTC.

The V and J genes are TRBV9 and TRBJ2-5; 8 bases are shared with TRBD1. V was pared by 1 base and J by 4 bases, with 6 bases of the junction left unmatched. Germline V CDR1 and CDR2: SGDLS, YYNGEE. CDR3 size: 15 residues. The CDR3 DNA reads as TGTGCCAGCAGCGTAAATGGACAGGGTATAGAGACCCAGTACTTC. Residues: CASSVNGQGIETQYF.

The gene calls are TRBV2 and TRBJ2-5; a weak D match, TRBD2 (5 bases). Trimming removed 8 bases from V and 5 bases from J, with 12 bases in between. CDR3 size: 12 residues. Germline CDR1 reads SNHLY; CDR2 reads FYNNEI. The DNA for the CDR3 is TGTGCCAGCGGGAGATTGGGGGAGACCCAGTACTTC. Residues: CASGRLGETQYF.

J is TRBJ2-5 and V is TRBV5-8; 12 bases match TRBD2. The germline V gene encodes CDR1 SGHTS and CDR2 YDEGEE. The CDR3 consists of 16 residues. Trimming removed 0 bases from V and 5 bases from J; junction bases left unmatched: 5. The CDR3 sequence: CASSLELAGGWETQYF. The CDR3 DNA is TGTGCCAGCAGCTTGGAACTAGCGGGGGGTTGGGAGACCCAGTACTTC.

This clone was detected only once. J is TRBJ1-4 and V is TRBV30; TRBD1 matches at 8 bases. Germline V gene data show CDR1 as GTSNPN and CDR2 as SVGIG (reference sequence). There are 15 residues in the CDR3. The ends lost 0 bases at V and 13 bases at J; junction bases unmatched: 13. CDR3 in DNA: TGTGCCTGGAGTGTCGGGACAGGCTTTCATGAGGGACTGTTTTTT. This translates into CAWSVGTGFHEGLFF.

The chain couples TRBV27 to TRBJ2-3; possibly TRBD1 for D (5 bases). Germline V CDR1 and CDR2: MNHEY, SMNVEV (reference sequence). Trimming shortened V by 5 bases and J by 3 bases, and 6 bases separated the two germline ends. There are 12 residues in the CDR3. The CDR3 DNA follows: TGTGCCAGCAGTCAGGGTACAGATACGCAGTATTTT. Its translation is CASSQGTDTQYF.

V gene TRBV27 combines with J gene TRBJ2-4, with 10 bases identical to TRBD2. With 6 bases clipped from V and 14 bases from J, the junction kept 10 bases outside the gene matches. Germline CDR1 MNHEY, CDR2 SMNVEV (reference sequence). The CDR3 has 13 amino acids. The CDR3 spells CASRPGLALKEYF. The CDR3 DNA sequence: TGTGCCAGCAGACCGGGACTAGCGTTAAAGGAGTACTTC.

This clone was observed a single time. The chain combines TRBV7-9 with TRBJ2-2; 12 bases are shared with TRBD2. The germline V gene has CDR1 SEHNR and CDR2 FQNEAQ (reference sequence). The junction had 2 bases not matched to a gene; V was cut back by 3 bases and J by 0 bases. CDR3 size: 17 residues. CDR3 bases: TGTGCCAGCAGCTTCGCTAGCGGGGGGGCGAACACCGGGGAGCTGTTTTTT. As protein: CASSFASGGANTGELFF.

CDR3: CATSDYETYNEQFF. As DNA, the CDR3 is TGTGCCACCAGTGATTACGAGACCTACAATGAGCAGTTCTTC. This chain uses TRBV24-1 with TRBJ2-1; the D is unclear. Per the germline V gene, CDR1 is KGHDR and CDR2 is SFDVKD. This CDR3 spans 14 amino acids. Trimming stripped 2 bases from V and 2 bases from J, with 6 bases between.

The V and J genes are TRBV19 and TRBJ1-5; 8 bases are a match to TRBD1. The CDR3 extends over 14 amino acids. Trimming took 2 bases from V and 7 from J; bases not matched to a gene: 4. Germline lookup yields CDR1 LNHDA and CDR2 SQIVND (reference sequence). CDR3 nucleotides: TGTGCCAGTAGTATACCAGGGGGCGGCCAGCCCCAGCATTTT. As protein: CASSIPGGGQPQHF.

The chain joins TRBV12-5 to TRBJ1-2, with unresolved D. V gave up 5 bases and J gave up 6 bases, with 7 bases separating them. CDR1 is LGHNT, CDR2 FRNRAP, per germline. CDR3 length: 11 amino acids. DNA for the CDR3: TGTGCTAGTGGTCTTATTAATGGCTACACCTTC. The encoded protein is CASGLINGYTF. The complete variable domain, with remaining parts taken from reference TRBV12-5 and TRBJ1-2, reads DARVTQTPRHKVTEMGQEVTMRCQPILGHNTVFWYRQTMMQGLELLAYFRNRAPLDDSGMPKDRFSAEMPDATLATLKIQPSEPRDSAVYFCASGLINGYTFGSGTRLTVV.